This TCR beta chain was sequenced in a study of blood T cells in healthy people across ages. A note on this clonotype: The junction departs from germline at one end; a sequencing error may be responsible.

Combining a sample-barcoded 5' primer with a J-beta primer mix, a second PCR ran for about 7 to 11 cycles. Using its own MiXCR run on the 5' RACE reads, TCRdb lists one record per CDR3 protein. Among more than 650,000 distinct CDR3 sequences listed, around 24% were seen once. Germline-derived CDR1 and CDR2 are DFQATT and SNEGSKA (reference sequence). This CDR3 has 16 amino acids. These data also formed part of another study, on T cells of mothers and their children.

The clonotype comes from a boy younger than 18 in good health. V and J are TRBV20-1 and TRBJ2-4; 13 bases match TRBD2. The sequencing sample was made of blood. CDR3 residues: CSARDPTSGGKNIRYF. CDR3 bases: TGCAGTGCTAGAGATCCGACTAGCGGGGGGAAAAACATTCGGTACTTC.